These 2 T cell receptor beta chains were all obtained from the same sample, sequenced in a study of long-term antiretroviral therapy in people with HIV. Survey-level immunoSEQ v3.0 assays were run. Using immunoSEQ multiplex PCR, the repertoire was profiled, and TCRdb retains in-frame clones only, with some absent. The sample records 25,000 to 35,000 clones, around 84% being singletons. The source material was unsorted PBMCs, sampled 0.4 years after starting antiretroviral therapy. The receptors were gathered from a man between 18 and 35 years old with HIV.

The chain employs TRBV19 and TRBJ2-2, with a weak D call TRBD2 (6 bases). The CDR3 consists of 14 residues. Trimming took off 10 bases at V and 7 bases at J, with 19 bases between the two ends. CDR1 is LNHDA, CDR2 SQIVND, per germline (reference sequence). CDR3 protein: CATAPGRWVGELFF. The DNA for the CDR3 is TGTGCCACCGCCCCGGGGAGGTGGGTCGGGGAGCTGTTTTTT.

Of note for this clone: The sample carries other DNA sequences with the same CDR3. This chain uses TRBV19 with TRBJ2-7; TRBD2 aligns across 8 bases. V gave up 5 bases and J gave up 0 bases; unmatched junction bases: 6. Looked up from germline, CDR1 is LNHDA and CDR2 is SQIVND (reference sequence). The CDR3 has 15 amino acids. The CDR3: CASSPAGGDSYEQYF. The CDR3 DNA sequence: TGTGCCAGTAGTCCCGCGGGGGGCGACTCCTACGAGCAGTACTTC.